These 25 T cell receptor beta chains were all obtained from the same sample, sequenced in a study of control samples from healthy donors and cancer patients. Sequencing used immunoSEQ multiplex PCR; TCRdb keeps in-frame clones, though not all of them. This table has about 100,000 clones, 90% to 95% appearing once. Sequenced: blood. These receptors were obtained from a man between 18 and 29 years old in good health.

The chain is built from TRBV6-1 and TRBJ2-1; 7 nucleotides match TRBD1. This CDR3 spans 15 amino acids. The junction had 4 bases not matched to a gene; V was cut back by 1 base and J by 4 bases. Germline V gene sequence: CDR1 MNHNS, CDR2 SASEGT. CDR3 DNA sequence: TGTGCCAGCAGTGAAGACAGGGGCTCATACAATGAGCAGTTCTTC. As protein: CASSEDRGSYNEQFF.

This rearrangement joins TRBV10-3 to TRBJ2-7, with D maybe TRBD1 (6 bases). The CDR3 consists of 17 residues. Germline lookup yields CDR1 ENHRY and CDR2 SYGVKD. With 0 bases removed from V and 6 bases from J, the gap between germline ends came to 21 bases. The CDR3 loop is CAISESRAGAPLGEQYF. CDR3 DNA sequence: TGTGCCATCAGTGAGTCTAGGGCAGGGGCGCCTTTAGGCGAGCAGTACTTC.

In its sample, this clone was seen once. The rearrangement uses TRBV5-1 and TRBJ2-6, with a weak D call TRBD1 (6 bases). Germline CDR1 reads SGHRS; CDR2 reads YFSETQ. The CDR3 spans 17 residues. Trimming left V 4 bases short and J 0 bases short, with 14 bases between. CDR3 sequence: CASSPPDSFSGANVLTF. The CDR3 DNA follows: TGCGCCAGCAGCCCTCCGGACAGTTTCTCTGGGGCCAACGTCCTGACTTTC.

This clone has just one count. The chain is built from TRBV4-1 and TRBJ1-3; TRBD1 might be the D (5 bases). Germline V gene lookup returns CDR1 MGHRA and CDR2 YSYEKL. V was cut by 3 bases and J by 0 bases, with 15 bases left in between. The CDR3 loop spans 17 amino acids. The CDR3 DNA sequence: TGCGCCAGCAGCCACGCCGGGAGGACAATCTCTGGAAACACCATATATTTT. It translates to CASSHAGRTISGNTIYF.

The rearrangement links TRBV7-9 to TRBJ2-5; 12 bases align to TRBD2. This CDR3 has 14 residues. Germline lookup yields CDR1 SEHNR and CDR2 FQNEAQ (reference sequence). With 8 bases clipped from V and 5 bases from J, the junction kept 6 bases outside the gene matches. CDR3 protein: CASLAGGPGETQYF. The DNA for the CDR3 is TGTGCCAGCCTAGCGGGAGGGCCGGGGGAGACCCAGTACTTC.

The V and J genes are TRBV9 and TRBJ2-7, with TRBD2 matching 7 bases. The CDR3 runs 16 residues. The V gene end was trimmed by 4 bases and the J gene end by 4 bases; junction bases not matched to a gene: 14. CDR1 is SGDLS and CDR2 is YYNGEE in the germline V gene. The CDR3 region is CASSPSFSGGLYEQYF. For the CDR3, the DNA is TGTGCCAGCAGCCCTTCCTTCTCGGGGGGTTTATACGAGCAGTACTTC.

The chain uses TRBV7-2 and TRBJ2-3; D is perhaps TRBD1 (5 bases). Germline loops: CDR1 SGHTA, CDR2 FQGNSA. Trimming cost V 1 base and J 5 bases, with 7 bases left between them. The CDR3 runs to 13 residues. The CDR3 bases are TGTGCCAGCAGCTTAGACAGGTTAGATACGCAGTATTTT. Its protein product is CASSLDRLDTQYF.

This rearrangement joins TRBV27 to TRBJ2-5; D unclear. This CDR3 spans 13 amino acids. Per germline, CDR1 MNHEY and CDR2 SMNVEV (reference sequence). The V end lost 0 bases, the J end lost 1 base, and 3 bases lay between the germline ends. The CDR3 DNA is TGTGCCAGCAGTTTATCCCCCCAAGAGACCCAGTACTTC. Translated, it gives CASSLSPQETQYF.

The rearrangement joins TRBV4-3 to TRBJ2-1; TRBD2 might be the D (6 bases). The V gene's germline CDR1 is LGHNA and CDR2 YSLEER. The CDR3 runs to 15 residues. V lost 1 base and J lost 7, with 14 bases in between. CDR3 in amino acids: CASSQGGSGWNEQFF. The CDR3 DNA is TGCGCCAGCAGCCAAGGGGGGAGCGGGTGGAATGAGCAGTTCTTC.

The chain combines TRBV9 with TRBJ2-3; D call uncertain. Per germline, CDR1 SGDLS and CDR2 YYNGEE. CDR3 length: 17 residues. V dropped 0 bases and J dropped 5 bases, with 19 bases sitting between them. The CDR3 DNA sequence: TGTGCCAGCAGCGTAGCGGAACAAAACCTCGCTCTAGATACGCAGTATTTT. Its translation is CASSVAEQNLALDTQYF.

Here the CDR3 reads CASSPRTGNEQFF. The CDR3 coding sequence is TGTGCCAGCAGCCCAAGGACAGGGAATGAGCAGTTCTTC. The chain recombines TRBV11-2 with TRBJ2-1; 8 positions match TRBD1. The CDR3 has 13 amino acids. Germline-derived CDR1 and CDR2 are SGHAT and FQNNGV. The V segment lost 5 bases and the J segment 7 bases; nucleotides outside the gene matches: 4.

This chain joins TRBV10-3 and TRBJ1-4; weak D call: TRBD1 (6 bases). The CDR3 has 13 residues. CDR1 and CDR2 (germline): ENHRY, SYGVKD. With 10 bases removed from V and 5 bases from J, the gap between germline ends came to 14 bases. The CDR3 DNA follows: TGTGCCACGCAGGGACACCGGAATGAAAAACTGTTTTTT. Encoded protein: CATQGHRNEKLFF.

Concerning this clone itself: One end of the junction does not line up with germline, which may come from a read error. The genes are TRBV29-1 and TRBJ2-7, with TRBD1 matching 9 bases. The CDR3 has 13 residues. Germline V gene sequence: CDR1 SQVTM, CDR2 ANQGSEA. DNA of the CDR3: TGCAACGTTCTTGGGGACAGGGTCAACGAGCAGTACTTC. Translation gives CNVLGDRVNEQYF.

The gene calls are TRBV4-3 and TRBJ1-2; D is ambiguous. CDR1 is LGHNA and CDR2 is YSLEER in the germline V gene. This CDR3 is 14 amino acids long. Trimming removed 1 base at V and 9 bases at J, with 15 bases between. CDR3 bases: TGCGCCAGCAGCCAAGTTAGCGCATTAGGTAGCTACACCTTC. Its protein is CASSQVSALGSYTF.

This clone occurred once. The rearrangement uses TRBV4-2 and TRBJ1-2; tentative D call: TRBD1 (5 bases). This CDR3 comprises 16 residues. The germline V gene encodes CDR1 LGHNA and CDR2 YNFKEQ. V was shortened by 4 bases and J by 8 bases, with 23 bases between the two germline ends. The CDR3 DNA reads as TGTGCCAGCAGCCGCATATCAGACAGTACCTATGAGGGCTACACCTTC. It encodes CASSRISDSTYEGYTF.

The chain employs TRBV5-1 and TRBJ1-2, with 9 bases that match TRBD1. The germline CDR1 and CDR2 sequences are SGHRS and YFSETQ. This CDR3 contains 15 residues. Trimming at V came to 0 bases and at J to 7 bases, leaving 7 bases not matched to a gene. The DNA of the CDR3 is TGCGCCAGCAGCTTGGAAGGGACAGGGCGAGGTGGCTACACCTTC. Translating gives CASSLEGTGRGGYTF.

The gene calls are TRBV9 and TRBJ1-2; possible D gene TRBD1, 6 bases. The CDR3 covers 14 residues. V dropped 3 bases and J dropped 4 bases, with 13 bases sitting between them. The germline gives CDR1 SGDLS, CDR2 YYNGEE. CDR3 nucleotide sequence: TGTGCCAGCAGCGGTACCAGGGGAGGCTATGGCTACACCTTC. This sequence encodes CASSGTRGGYGYTF.

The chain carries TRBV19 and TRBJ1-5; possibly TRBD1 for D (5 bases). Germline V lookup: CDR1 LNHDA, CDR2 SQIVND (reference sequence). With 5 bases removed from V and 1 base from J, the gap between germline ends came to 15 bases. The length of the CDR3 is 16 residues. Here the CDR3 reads CASSQPGPISNQPQHF. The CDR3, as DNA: TGTGCCAGTAGTCAACCGGGACCCATCAGCAATCAGCCCCAGCATTTT. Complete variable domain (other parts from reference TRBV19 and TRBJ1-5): DGGITQSPKYLFRKEGQNVTLSCEQNLNHDAMYWYRQDPGQGLRLIYYSQIVNDFQKGDIAEGYSVSREKKESFPLTVTSAQKNPTAFYLCASSQPGPISNQPQHFGDGTRLSIL.

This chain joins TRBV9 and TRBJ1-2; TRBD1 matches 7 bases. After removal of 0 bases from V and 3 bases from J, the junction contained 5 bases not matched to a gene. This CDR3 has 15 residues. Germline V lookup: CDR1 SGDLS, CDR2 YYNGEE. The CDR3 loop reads CASSVASGGHYGYTF. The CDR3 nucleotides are TGTGCCAGCAGCGTAGCCTCAGGGGGGCACTATGGCTACACCTTC.

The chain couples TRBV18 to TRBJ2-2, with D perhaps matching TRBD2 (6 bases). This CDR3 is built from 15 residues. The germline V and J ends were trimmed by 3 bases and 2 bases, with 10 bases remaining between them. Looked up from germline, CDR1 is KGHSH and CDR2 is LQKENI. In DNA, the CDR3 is TGTGCCAGCTCACCTTCGGGACTCAACACCGGGGAGCTGTTTTTT. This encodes CASSPSGLNTGELFF.

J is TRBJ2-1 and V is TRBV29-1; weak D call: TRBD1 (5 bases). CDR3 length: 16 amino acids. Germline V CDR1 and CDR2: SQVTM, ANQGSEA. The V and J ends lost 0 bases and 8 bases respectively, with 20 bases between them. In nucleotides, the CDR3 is TGCAGCGTTGAAGATTCCAGGACAACCGTAGGGGATGAGCAGTTCTTC. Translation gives CSVEDSRTTVGDEQFF.

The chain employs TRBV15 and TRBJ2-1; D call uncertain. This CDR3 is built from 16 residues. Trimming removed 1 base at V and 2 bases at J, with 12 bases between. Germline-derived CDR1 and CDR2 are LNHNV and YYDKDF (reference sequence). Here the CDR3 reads CATSRGETTAYNEQFF. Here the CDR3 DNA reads TGTGCCACCAGCAGAGGAGAGACGACTGCCTACAATGAGCAGTTCTTC.

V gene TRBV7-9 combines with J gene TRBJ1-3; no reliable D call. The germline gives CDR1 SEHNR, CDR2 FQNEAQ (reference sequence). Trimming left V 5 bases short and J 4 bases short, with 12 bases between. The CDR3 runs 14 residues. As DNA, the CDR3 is TGTGCCAGCAGCCCCGGCGAGACAGGAAACACCATATATTTT. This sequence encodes CASSPGETGNTIYF.

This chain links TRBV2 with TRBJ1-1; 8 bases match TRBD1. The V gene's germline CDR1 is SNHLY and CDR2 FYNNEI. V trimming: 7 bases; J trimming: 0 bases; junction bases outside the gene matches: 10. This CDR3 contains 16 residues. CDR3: CASMEGDRGMNTEAFF. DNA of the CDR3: TGTGCCAGCATGGAGGGTGACAGGGGAATGAACACTGAAGCTTTCTTT.

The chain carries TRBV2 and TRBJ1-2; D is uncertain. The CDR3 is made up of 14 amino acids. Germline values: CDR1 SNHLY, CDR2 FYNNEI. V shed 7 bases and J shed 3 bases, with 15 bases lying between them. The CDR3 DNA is TGTGCCAGCAACACTGGGCAGGCGTACTATGGCTACACCTTC. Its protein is CASNTGQAYYGYTF.